Below, one T cell receptor beta chain is given with its context. As yet, its antigen is unknown. These data are taken from a study of OX40 agonist ivuxolimab in advanced cancers. Looking at the study overall: Dosing consisted of intravenous ivuxolimab at 0.01 to 10 mg/kg every 2 weeks. General observations from the study: Partial responders receiving 0.1-3.0 mg/kg showed among the lowest clonal expansion.

Generated by immunoSEQ multiplex PCR, the TCRdb table keeps only in-frame clones and is missing some. Of 70,000 to 95,000 clones listed, roughly 85% are singletons. Trimming removed 2 bases from V and 3 bases from J, with 15 bases in between. The CDR3 covers 15 residues. The sequence came from an adult with an advanced solid tumor such as melanoma, head and neck, liver or kidney cancer. The source material was CD4+ or CD8+ T cells sorted from blood, sampled in a trial of the OX40 agonist ivuxolimab. The chain links TRBV5-7 to TRBJ2-7; D is undetermined. TRBV5-7 carries the ORF label, with uncertain function. The DNA of the CDR3 is TGTGCCAGCAGCTTCGTGGCAGGCGGAGACTACGAGCAGTACTTC. Residues: CASSFVAGGDYEQYF.